A selection of T cell receptor beta chains follows, all from one sample in a study of control samples from healthy donors and cancer patients. This table comes from immunoSEQ multiplex PCR, and its TCRdb copy is limited to in-frame clones, with some not included. Here the sample spans roughly 48,000 clones, approximately 90% being singletons. Sequences were obtained from PBMCs. The receptors here all came from a woman aged 40 to 50 with head and neck cancer. Both conserved end residues are part of each CDR3. The D gene is left open where the match is weak. Clone size is stated in some rows and not others, as once, few, many or a class when expanded.

V,D,size,J,DNA,CDR3
TRBV19,-,-,TRBJ2-1,TGTGCCAGTAGTGTACCGACGTTAGAAGAGCAGTTCTTC,CASSVPTLEEQFF
TRBV29-1,-,-,TRBJ2-7,TGCAGCGTGGTCAGGGTTCGCGAGCAGTACTTC,CSVVRVREQYF
TRBV14,-,-,TRBJ2-4,TGTGCCAGCAGCCGGGATTCGCACATTCAGTACTTC,CASSRDSHIQYF
TRBV6-4,TRBD2,-,TRBJ2-1,TGTGCCAGCAGTGACCTAGCGGGGGCCAATGAGCAGTTCTTC,CASSDLAGANEQFF
TRBV28,-,-,TRBJ1-1,TGTGCCAGCAGGGGGCGAGCGACTGAAGCTTTCTTT,CASRGRATEAFF
TRBV10-3,TRBD2,-,TRBJ2-2,TGTGCCATCAGTGAGTTCACTAGCGGGAGAAACACCGGGGAGCTGTTTTTT,CAISEFTSGRNTGELFF
TRBV11-2,-,-,TRBJ2-7,TGTGCCAGCAGCCCCCAGAACAGCGCACAGTCCTACGAGCAGTACTTC,CASSPQNSAQSYEQYF
TRBV2,TRBD1,-,TRBJ2-7,TGTGCCAGCAGTGAAAGTGTAGGGGACAGGAGCTACGAGCAGTACTTC,CASSESVGDRSYEQYF
TRBV19,-,-,TRBJ2-7,TGTGCCAGTAGGCCTGGGACAGCGGGCGAGCAGTACTTC,CASRPGTAGEQYF
TRBV27,TRBD1,-,TRBJ2-2,TGTGCCAGCATCCCTCGGGGCAGGGGGCTCACCGGGGAGCTGTTTTTT,CASIPRGRGLTGELFF
TRBV11-2,-,-,TRBJ1-5,TGTGCCAGCAGCCCCGGACATAATAGCAATCAGCCCCAGCATTTT,CASSPGHNSNQPQHF
TRBV5-1,-,-,TRBJ2-6,TGCGCCAGCAGCTTGGAGGGGGGCTCTGGGGCCAACGTCCTGACTTTC,CASSLEGGSGANVLTF
TRBV2,-,once,TRBJ2-5,TGTGCCAGCAGTGAAGCGGAGGAGAGGGGGGAGACCCAGTACTTC,CASSEAEERGETQYF
TRBV25-1,TRBD1,-,TRBJ2-5,TGTGCCAGCAGTGCCGCCGGACAGGGGGCGGGGGAGACCCAGTACTTC,CASSAAGQGAGETQYF
TRBV18,-,-,TRBJ1-1,TGTGCCAGCTCACCGCCGGGACAGAACACTGAAGCTTTCTTT,CASSPPGQNTEAFF
TRBV14,-,-,TRBJ2-7,TGTGCCAGCAGCCAAGAAAATGTGCGTGGGGAGCAGTACTTC,CASSQENVRGEQYF
TRBV19,-,-,TRBJ1-2,TGTGCCAGTAGTATAATGGGATCAAACTATGGCTACACCTTC,CASSIMGSNYGYTF
TRBV28,TRBD1,-,TRBJ2-7,TGTGCCAGCAGATTACCCGGGACAGGGCGCGAGCAGTACTTC,CASRLPGTGREQYF
TRBV7-2,TRBD2,-,TRBJ2-3,TGTGCCAGCAGCCGACTAGCGGGGGGGCAGTATTTT,CASSRLAGGQYF
TRBV5-1,-,-,TRBJ1-4,TGCGCCAGCAGCTTTCCAGGGCGTAATGAAAAACTGTTTTTT,CASSFPGRNEKLFF
TRBV5-1,-,-,TRBJ1-5,TGCGCCAGCAGCCCTGGACGGGAGAGCAATCAGCCCCAGCATTTT,CASSPGRESNQPQHF
TRBV3-1/TRBV3-2,TRBD2,-,TRBJ2-7,TGTGCCAGCAGCCGTACCGGGACTAGCGGGAGAATTTACGAGCAGTACTTC,CASSRTGTSGRIYEQYF
TRBV19,-,-,TRBJ1-1,TGTGCCAGCACCAGGGAGGGCTCTGAAGCTTTCTTT,CASTREGSEAFF
TRBV4-1,-,-,TRBJ2-7,TGCGCCAGCAGCCAAGAAGGTGATGCAGGCTACGAGCAGTACTTC,CASSQEGDAGYEQYF
TRBV7-2,TRBD1,-,TRBJ1-3,TGTGCCAGCAGCTTAGGGGCTGCAGGGGGGGGAAACACCATATATTTT,CASSLGAAGGGNTIYF
TRBV7-3,TRBD2,-,TRBJ2-3,TGTGCCAGCAGCTCCCTAGCGGGACCCACAGATACGCAGTATTTT,CASSSLAGPTDTQYF
TRBV28,-,-,TRBJ1-1,TGTGCCAGCAGAGACCTAGGCACTGAAGCTTTCTTT,CASRDLGTEAFF
TRBV7-3,-,few,TRBJ1-3,TGTGCCAGCAGCTCCTCATCTCTTACGTTTCTTCGGGGCTCTGGAAACACCATATATTTT,CASSSSSLTFLRGSGNTIYF
TRBV5-1,-,-,TRBJ1-1,TGCGCCAGCAGCTTGAGGGGAAAAGCTTTCTTT,CASSLRGKAFF
TRBV20-1,TRBD1,-,TRBJ1-2,TGCAGTGCGCAGGGGGACTATGGCTACACCTTC,CSAQGDYGYTF
TRBV3-1/TRBV3-2,TRBD2,once,TRBJ2-7,TGTGCCAGCAGGATGACTAGCGGGTACGAGCAGTACTTC,CASRMTSGYEQYF
TRBV19,TRBD1,-,TRBJ1-2,TGTGCCAGTGGATACCGGGACAGCAACTATGGCTACACCTTC,CASGYRDSNYGYTF
TRBV28,-,-,TRBJ1-5,TGTGCCACCCTACCCGGCGGGACAAGCAATCAGCCCCAGCATTTT,CATLPGGTSNQPQHF
TRBV14,-,-,TRBJ2-1,TGTGCCAGCAGCCAAGCGCCCGGGTCCTACAATGAGCAGTTCTTC,CASSQAPGSYNEQFF
TRBV28,-,-,TRBJ1-1,TGTGCCAGCAGTGCTTTGGCCCTTGGGGCTTTCTTT,CASSALALGAFF
TRBV27,-,-,TRBJ2-1,TGTGCCAGCAGCCTAGAAGCAGCACATGAGCAGTTCTTC,CASSLEAAHEQFF
TRBV2,-,-,TRBJ2-2,TGTGCCAGCAGTGAAGCTCGGCAGGGATACACCGGGGAGCTGTTTTTT,CASSEARQGYTGELFF
TRBV2,TRBD2,-,TRBJ2-3,TGTGCCAGCAGGACTAGCGAGGGCACAGATACGCAGTATTTT,CASRTSEGTDTQYF
TRBV9,-,once,TRBJ2-2,TGTGCCAGCAGCGTAACGTCCCGGGTCCCCGGGGAGCTGTTTTTT,CASSVTSRVPGELFF
TRBV18,TRBD1,-,TRBJ2-7,TGTGCCAGCTCAACCCGCGGACAGGGTCAATCTTACGAGCAGTACTTC,CASSTRGQGQSYEQYF
TRBV5-1,-,-,TRBJ1-5,TGCGCCAGCAGCTTCGACGGGAACAATCAGCCCCAGCATTTT,CASSFDGNNQPQHF
TRBV11-2,TRBD1,-,TRBJ2-7,TGTGCCAGCAGCACAATCCGGGACAGGGGGGACGAGCAGTACTTC,CASSTIRDRGDEQYF
TRBV4-1,TRBD2,few,TRBJ2-6,TGCGCCAGCAGCCAACTCGGACTAGCGGGATCAGGGGCCAACGTCCTGACTTTC,CASSQLGLAGSGANVLTF
TRBV30,-,-,TRBJ1-5,TGTGCCTGGAGTGTTGGACAGCTTAGTTATAGCAATCAGCCCCAGCATTTT,CAWSVGQLSYSNQPQHF
TRBV14,-,-,TRBJ1-4,TGTGCCAGCAGTCGCGGCCCTGGGGAAAAACTGTTTTTT,CASSRGPGEKLFF
TRBV5-6,-,-,TRBJ2-7,TGTGCCAGCAGCTTGTACGTGACTGGAACCTACGAGCAGTACTTC,CASSLYVTGTYEQYF
TRBV30,-,-,TRBJ1-2,TGTGCCTGGAGTGTACCGAAGCTTCCGGGCTATGGCTACACCTTC,CAWSVPKLPGYGYTF
TRBV6-1,-,-,TRBJ2-4,TGTGCCAGCAGTGAACTGGGACGTCTGGATCGACTAGCCAAAAACATTCAGTACTTC,CASSELGRLDRLAKNIQYF
TRBV28,TRBD1,-,TRBJ1-5,TGTGCCAGCAGTCCCCCCGGGACAGGGAGTAGGGCCCAGCATTTT,CASSPPGTGSRAQHF
TRBV6-5,-,few,TRBJ1-4,TGTGCCAGCAGTTACTCCCCCTCAGGGAACAATGAAAAACTGTTTTTT,CASSYSPSGNNEKLFF
TRBV6-1,-,-,TRBJ2-3,TGTGCCAGCAGTGAATTTAGGGATACGCAGTATTTT,CASSEFRDTQYF
TRBV6-1,-,once,TRBJ1-5,TGTGCCAGCAGTGAAGCGCTTCGATGGGGCAATCAGCCCCAGCATTTT,CASSEALRWGNQPQHF
TRBV5-1,-,-,TRBJ1-2,TGCGCCAGCAGCTTGGAATCAGGCGTATATGGCTACACCTTC,CASSLESGVYGYTF
TRBV5-5,-,-,TRBJ1-5,TGTGCCAGCAGCCCCGGAGGTGGCACCCCAGGAGGACAGCCCCAGCATTTT,CASSPGGGTPGGQPQHF
TRBV5-1,-,once,TRBJ1-2,TGCGCCAGCAGCTTGGACCTTACAGGGATCGGCTACACCTTC,CASSLDLTGIGYTF